Each of the 14 T cell receptor beta chains below was sequenced from the same sample in a study of blood T cell repertoires in COVID-19. Repertoires were generated with immunoSEQ multiplex PCR, while TCRdb's copy carries only in-frame clones and drops some. The repertoire holds fewer than 300,000 clones, about 87% seen once, with more than 1% in the top ten. The sample consisted of PBMCs or T cells enriched from blood (not recorded which). These receptors all come from a middle-aged woman with acute COVID-19.

This clone was observed a handful of times. The chain uses TRBV7-8 and TRBJ2-7; D call uncertain. Between the trimmed V and J ends, which lost 1 base and 5 bases, there was a span of 15 bases. Germline V gives CDR1 SGHVS, CDR2 FQNEAQ. The CDR3 runs 15 residues. In DNA, the CDR3 is TGTGCCAGCAGCTTAGACTTTGGGCCCTTTAACGAGCAGTACGTC. Translating gives CASSLDFGPFNEQYV.

This clone appeared a few times. This chain connects TRBV19 to TRBJ2-5; D remains unclear. This CDR3 is 16 amino acids long. Germline V CDR1 and CDR2: LNHDA, SQIVND (reference sequence). V lost 1 base and J 4 bases, leaving 16 bases between the germline ends. The CDR3 protein is CASSIVRQGLGETQYF. CDR3 DNA sequence: TGTGCCAGTAGTATAGTCCGACAAGGTCTGGGAGAGACCCAGTACTTC. The full variable domain, its missing parts supplied by reference TRBV19 and TRBJ2-5, is DGGITQSPKYLFRKEGQNVTLSCEQNLNHDAMYWYRQDPGQGLRLIYYSQIVNDFQKGDIAEGYSVSREKKESFPLTVTSAQKNPTAFYLCASSIVRQGLGETQYFGPGTRLLVL.

This clone was seen once. J is TRBJ2-3 and V is TRBV4-3, with TRBD2 identical over 9 bases. The CDR3 has 15 amino acids. Trimming removed 3 bases from V and 4 bases from J; junction bases left unmatched: 5. Germline V gives CDR1 LGHNA, CDR2 YSLEER. CDR3 nucleotide sequence: TGCGCCAGCAGCCACTTGACTAGCGGAGCAGATACGCAGTATTTT. Amino acid sequence: CASSHLTSGADTQYF.

V gene TRBV7-2 combines with J gene TRBJ1-1; possibly TRBD1 for D (5 bases). Germline V gives CDR1 SGHTA, CDR2 FQGNSA. V lost 0 bases and J 1 base, leaving 9 bases between the germline ends. This CDR3 has 15 amino acids. The CDR3 bases are TGTGCCAGCAGCTTAGCGCCGGACACGAACACTGAAGCTTTCTTT. This gives the protein CASSLAPDTNTEAFF.

This sequence joins TRBV28 and TRBJ1-6, with 8 nucleotides matching TRBD1. This CDR3 region has 15 residues. The germline V gene has CDR1 MDHEN and CDR2 SYDVKM. Unmatched junction bases numbered 10, after V lost 7 bases and J lost 8 bases. CDR3 DNA: TGTGCCAGCACCTTTAGGGACAGGCCTTATTCACCCCTCCACTTT. This gives the protein CASTFRDRPYSPLHF.

This rearrangement joins TRBV2 to TRBJ1-2, with 7 positions matching TRBD1. The junction had 13 bases not matched to a gene; V was cut back by 8 bases and J by 4 bases. Germline V lookup: CDR1 SNHLY, CDR2 FYNNEI. The CDR3 runs 15 residues. Written as DNA, the CDR3 is TGTGCCAGCGACGTTATTGGGGACAGTGCCTATGGCTACACCTTC. Encoded protein: CASDVIGDSAYGYTF.

The chain combines TRBV28 with TRBJ1-5, with D perhaps matching TRBD1 (6 bases). V was trimmed by 5 bases and J by 7 bases, leaving 18 bases between them. Germline values: CDR1 MDHEN, CDR2 SYDVKM. CDR3 size: 15 residues. The CDR3 DNA follows: TGTGCCAGCAGTCCCACAGGGAGGGTACGGCAGCCCCAGCATTTT. This codes for CASSPTGRVRQPQHF.

V usage is TRBV15 and J usage is TRBJ1-3, with TRBD1 matching over 11 bases. The trim removed 3 bases at V and 8 bases at J, leaving 3 bases unmatched. The length of the CDR3 is 14 residues. The V gene's germline CDR1 is LNHNV and CDR2 YYDKDF (reference sequence). CDR3 amino acids: CATSRGQGGDTIYF. The CDR3 region has the DNA TGTGCCACCAGCAGGGGACAGGGGGGAGACACCATATATTTT. Drawing the rest from reference TRBV15 and TRBJ1-3, the complete variable domain is DAMVIQNPRYQVTQFGKPVTLSCSQTLNHNVMYWYQQKSSQAPKLLFHYYDKDFNNEADTPDNFQSRRPNTSFCFLDIRSPGLGDTAMYLCATSRGQGGDTIYFGEGSWLTVV.

CDR3 protein: CASTRSVGGAYGYTF. The CDR3 region has the DNA TGTGCCAGCACCCGCTCGGTCGGCGGGGCCTATGGCTACACCTTC. This sequence joins TRBV7-9 and TRBJ1-2; TRBD1 is a possible D gene (5 bases). CDR1 is SEHNR and CDR2 is FQNEAQ in the germline V gene (reference sequence). The CDR3 has 15 amino acids. V lost 7 bases, J lost 4 bases, and 19 bases lay in between.

This sequence joins TRBV28 and TRBJ2-5, with 9 bases identical to TRBD2. Germline CDR1 and CDR2: MDHEN and SYDVKM. The CDR3 runs 18 residues. The V segment lost 3 bases and the J segment 2 bases; nucleotides outside the gene matches: 13. CDR3 region: CASSFTHWGSGRQETQYF. Written as DNA, the CDR3 is TGTGCCAGCAGTTTCACCCACTGGGGGAGCGGGAGGCAAGAGACCCAGTACTTC. The whole variable domain, remainder taken from reference TRBV28 and TRBJ2-5, is DVKVTQSSRYLVKRTGEKVFLECVQDMDHENMFWYRQDPGLGLRLIYFSYDVKMKEKGDIPEGYSVSREKKERFSLILESASTNQTSMYLCASSFTHWGSGRQETQYFGPGTRLLVL.

This clone was counted a single time. The gene calls are TRBV27 and TRBJ1-1; 7 bases agree with TRBD1. Germline lookup yields CDR1 MNHEY and CDR2 SMNVEV (reference sequence). V shed 3 bases, J shed 0 bases, and the junction held 1 base outside the gene matches. The CDR3 spans 14 residues. The CDR3 sequence is CASSFDRVNTEAFF. The DNA for the CDR3 is TGTGCCAGCAGTTTCGACAGGGTGAACACTGAAGCTTTCTTT.

The genes are TRBV6-5 and TRBJ1-2; 9 bases are shared with TRBD1. Germline CDR1 is MNHEY and CDR2 is SVGAGI. The CDR3 is 15 amino acids. V dropped 2 bases and J dropped 5; count of bases not matched to a gene: 6. In DNA form, the CDR3 reads TGTGCCAGCAGTTACGCCATGGGACAGGGTTATGGCTACACCTTC. Protein product: CASSYAMGQGYGYTF.

The chain joins TRBV6-2 or TRBV6-3 to TRBJ1-3; D is undetermined. The CDR3 covers 11 residues. V lost 6 bases and J lost 8, with 8 bases in between. Per germline, CDR1 MNHEY and CDR2 SVGEGT. For the CDR3, the DNA is TGTGCCAGCAGCCTTCCGGACACCATATATTTT. This sequence encodes CASSLPDTIYF.

This clone was seen only once. The chain joins TRBV4-3 to TRBJ1-2, with 7 bases identical to TRBD1. The CDR3 is made up of 15 amino acids. J was trimmed by 8 bases and V by 2 bases; bases with no gene match: 11. The germline CDR1 and CDR2 sequences are LGHNA and YSLEER. The CDR3 loop reads CASSQKETGLGGYTF. The CDR3 bases are TGCGCCAGCAGCCAAAAAGAGACAGGGCTGGGGGGCTACACCTTC.